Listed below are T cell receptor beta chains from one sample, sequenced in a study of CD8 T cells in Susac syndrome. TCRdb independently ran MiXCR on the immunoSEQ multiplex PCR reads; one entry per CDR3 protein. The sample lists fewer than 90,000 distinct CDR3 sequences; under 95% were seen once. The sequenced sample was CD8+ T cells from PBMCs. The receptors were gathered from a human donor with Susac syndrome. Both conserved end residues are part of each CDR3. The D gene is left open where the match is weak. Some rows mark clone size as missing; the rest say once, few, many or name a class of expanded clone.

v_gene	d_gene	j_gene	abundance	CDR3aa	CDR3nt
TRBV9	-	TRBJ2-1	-	CASSPREGPHNEQFF	TGTGCCAGCAGCCCCCGAGAGGGGCCCCACAATGAGCAGTTCTTC
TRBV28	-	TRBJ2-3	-	CASSDDGSFTDTQYF	TGTGCCAGCAGTGATGACGGGAGTTTCACAGATACGCAGTATTTT
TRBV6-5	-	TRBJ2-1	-	CASSEGPYNEQFF	TGTGCCAGCAGTGAAGGGCCCTACAATGAGCAGTTCTTC
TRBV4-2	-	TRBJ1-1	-	CASSQEDSGGTEAFF	TGTGCCAGCAGCCAAGAAGACAGCGGAGGCACTGAAGCTTTCTTT
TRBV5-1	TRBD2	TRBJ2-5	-	CASSLVGTSGRVEETQYF	TGCGCCAGCAGCTTGGTGGGGACTAGCGGGAGGGTTGAGGAGACCCAGTACTTC
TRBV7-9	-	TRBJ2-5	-	CASSPGPVETQYF	TGTGCCAGCAGCCCAGGGCCGGTGGAGACCCAGTACTTC
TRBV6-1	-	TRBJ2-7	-	CASTRAPYEQYF	TGTGCCAGCACGCGGGCCCCCTACGAGCAGTACTTC
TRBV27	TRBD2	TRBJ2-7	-	CASSPLGTSGSSYEQYF	TGTGCCAGCAGTCCTCTCGGGACTAGCGGGAGTTCCTACGAGCAGTACTTC
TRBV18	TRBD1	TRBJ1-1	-	CASSPPTGAEAFF	TGTGCCAGCTCACCACCTACAGGGGCTGAAGCTTTCTTT
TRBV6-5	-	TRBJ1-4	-	CASKTHGRSNEKLFF	TGTGCCAGCAAAACACACGGGCGGTCTAATGAAAAACTGTTTTTT
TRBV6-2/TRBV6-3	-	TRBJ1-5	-	CASSYSIVRGSQPQHF	TGTGCCAGCAGTTACTCGATCGTGAGGGGCTCTCAGCCCCAGCATTTT
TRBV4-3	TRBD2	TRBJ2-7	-	CASSQEPAGAHEQYF	TGCGCCAGCAGCCAAGAACCAGCGGGGGCCCACGAGCAGTACTTC
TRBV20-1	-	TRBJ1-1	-	CSAKKGGNMNTEAFF	TGCAGTGCTAAAAAGGGGGGTAACATGAACACTGAAGCTTTCTTT
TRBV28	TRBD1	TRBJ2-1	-	CASSETGGVHEQFF	TGTGCCAGCAGTGAGACAGGGGGAGTTCATGAGCAGTTCTTC
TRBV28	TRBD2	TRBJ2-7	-	CASSFTSGSDEQYF	TGTGCCAGCAGTTTCACTAGCGGGAGCGACGAGCAGTACTTC
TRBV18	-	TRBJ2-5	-	CASSPPGTGWETQYF	TGTGCCAGCTCACCACCGGGCACTGGGTGGGAGACCCAGTACTTC
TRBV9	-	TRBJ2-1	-	CASSSTNKRNEQFF	TGTGCCAGCAGCTCAACCAACAAGAGGAATGAGCAGTTCTTC
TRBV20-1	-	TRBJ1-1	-	CSARDQAGLATEAFF	TGCAGTGCTAGAGATCAGGCAGGGTTGGCCACTGAAGCTTTCTTT
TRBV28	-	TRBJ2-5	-	CASTSPGYEETQYF	TGTGCCAGCACCTCCCCCGGGTATGAAGAGACCCAGTACTTC
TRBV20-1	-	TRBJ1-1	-	CSGTQVDTEAFF	TGCAGTGGGACGCAGGTGGACACTGAAGCTTTCTTT
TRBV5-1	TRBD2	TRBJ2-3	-	CASSLSGLPGLAGVTDTQYF	TGCGCCAGCAGCTTGTCCGGACTGCCGGGACTAGCGGGAGTTACAGATACGCAGTATTTT
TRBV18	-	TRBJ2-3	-	CASSPPSGYSTDTQYF	TGTGCCAGCTCACCACCTTCAGGGTACAGCACAGATACGCAGTATTTT
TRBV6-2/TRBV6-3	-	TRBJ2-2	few	CASTPGQGNAGELFF	TGTGCCAGCACCCCAGGGCAGGGTAATGCCGGGGAGCTGTTTTTT
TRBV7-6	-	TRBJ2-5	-	CASSLAGRDSETQYF	TGTGCCAGCAGCTTAGCAGGCAGGGATTCCGAGACCCAGTACTTC
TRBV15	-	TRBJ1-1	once	CATSRLQNTEAFF	TGTGCCACCAGCAGACTACAGAACACTGAAGCTTTCTTT
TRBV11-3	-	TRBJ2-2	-	CASSSDWNTGELFF	TGTGCCAGCAGCTCCGACTGGAACACCGGGGAGCTGTTTTTT